Reported below is one T cell receptor beta chain. Its antigen is as yet unknown. Chemo-refractory metastatic non-small-cell lung cancer patients received focal radiation with ipilimumab CTLA-4 blockade. This sample is part of a study of radiotherapy plus CTLA-4 blockade in lung cancer. About the research overall: There were objective responses in around 18% of patients, and 30% to 35% had disease control.

V was shortened by 2 bases and J by 10 bases, with 21 bases between the two germline ends. Germline loops: CDR1 SGHDT, CDR2 YYEEEE. CDR3 length: 16 residues. The assay was immunoSEQ multiplex PCR, and TCRdb's table has in-frame clones only and misses some. The sample lists about 66,000 clones, about four fifths seen once, with about 4% in the top ten. Findings and caveats of the study: Per reports, early blood T cell clone dynamics, plus interferon-beta, forecast response most strongly.

This chain links TRBV5-6 with TRBJ2-2, with D possibly matching TRBD2 (5 bases). The input for sequencing was peripheral blood, taken from a patient treated with radiotherapy plus ipilimumab. The clonotype originates from a human donor with non-small cell lung cancer who had a partial response to radiotherapy plus ipilimumab. DNA of the CDR3: TGTGCCAGCAGCTTTTCCAGCGGCGAACGCCGCCTGGAGCTGTTTTTT. This codes for CASSFSSGERRLELFF.